This T cell receptor beta chain was sequenced in a study of breast tumors, draining lymph nodes, adjacent tissues. General study findings and limits: Data only fit, rather than demonstrated, lymph node origin of most tumor T cells.

TCRdb re-derived calls from the multiplex PCR reads in MiXCR, one entry per CDR3 protein. This table has approximately 9,000 distinct CDR3 sequences, about two fifths appearing once. Germline trimming cut 4 bases from V and 4 bases from J; bases unmatched to any gene: 6. Germline V gene data show CDR1 as SGHTA and CDR2 as FQGNSA. This CDR3 spans 15 amino acids. As regards this clonotype: Its antigen is undetermined. Since the CDR3 does not end with the conserved phenylalanine or tryptophan, this likely comes from a read error.

The sequenced material came from tumor-adjacent breast tissue. The chain recombines TRBV7-2 with TRBJ1-5, with 8 positions matching TRBD1. The sequence derives from a female donor with breast cancer. Some clones in this sample may be carry-over from other donors' samples. The CDR3 sequence is CASSWTGQKNQPQHS. The CDR3, as DNA: TGTGCCAGCAGCTGGACAGGGCAAAAGAATCAGCCCCAGCATTCT.